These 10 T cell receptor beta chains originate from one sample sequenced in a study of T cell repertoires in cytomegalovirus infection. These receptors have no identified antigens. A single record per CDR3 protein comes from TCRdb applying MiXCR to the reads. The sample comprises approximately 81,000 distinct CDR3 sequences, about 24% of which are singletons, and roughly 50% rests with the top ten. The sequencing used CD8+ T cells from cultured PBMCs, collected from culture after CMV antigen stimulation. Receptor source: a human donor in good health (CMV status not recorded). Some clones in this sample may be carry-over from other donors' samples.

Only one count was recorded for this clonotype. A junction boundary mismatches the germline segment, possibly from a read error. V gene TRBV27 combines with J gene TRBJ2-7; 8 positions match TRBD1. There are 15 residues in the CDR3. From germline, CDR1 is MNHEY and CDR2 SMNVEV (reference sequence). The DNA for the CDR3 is TGTGCCAGCCGAAAACCCGCCCAGGGGGCCTACAAGCAGTACTTC. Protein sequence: CASRKPAQGAYKQYF.

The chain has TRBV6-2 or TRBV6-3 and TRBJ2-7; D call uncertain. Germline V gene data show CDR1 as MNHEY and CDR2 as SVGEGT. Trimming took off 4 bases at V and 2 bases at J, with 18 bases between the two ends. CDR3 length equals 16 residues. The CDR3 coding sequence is TGTGCCAGCAGTTCGGTCCACGGGCCGCGCCCCTACGAGCAGTACTTC. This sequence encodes CASSSVHGPRPYEQYF.

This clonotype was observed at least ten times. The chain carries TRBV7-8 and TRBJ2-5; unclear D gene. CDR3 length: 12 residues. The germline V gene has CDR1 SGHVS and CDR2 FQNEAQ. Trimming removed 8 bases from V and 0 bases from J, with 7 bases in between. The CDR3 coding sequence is TGTGCCAGCGGATTGGACCAAGAGACCCAGTACTTC. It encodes CASGLDQETQYF.

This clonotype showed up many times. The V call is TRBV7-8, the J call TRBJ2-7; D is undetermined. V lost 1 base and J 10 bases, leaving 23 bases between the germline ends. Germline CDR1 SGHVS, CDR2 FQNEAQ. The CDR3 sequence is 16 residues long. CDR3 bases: TGTGCCAGCAGCTTAGGGGAAGGTCCAGCTCCCGTTTACCAGTACTTC. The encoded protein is CASSLGEGPAPVYQYF.

The CDR3 sequence is CASSILRDANIQYF. The CDR3 DNA reads as TGTGCCAGTAGTATTCTGAGGGATGCAAACATTCAGTACTTC. This rearrangement joins TRBV19 to TRBJ2-4, with D possibly being TRBD2 (5 bases). The V end lost 3 bases, the J end lost 6 bases, and 12 bases lay between the germline ends. Germline values: CDR1 LNHDA, CDR2 SQIVND (reference sequence). This CDR3 has 14 amino acids. The full variable domain, its missing parts supplied by reference TRBV19 and TRBJ2-4, is DGGITQSPKYLFRKEGQNVTLSCEQNLNHDAMYWYRQDPGQGLRLIYYSQIVNDFQKGDIAEGYSVSREKKESFPLTVTSAQKNPTAFYLCASSILRDANIQYFGAGTRLSVL.

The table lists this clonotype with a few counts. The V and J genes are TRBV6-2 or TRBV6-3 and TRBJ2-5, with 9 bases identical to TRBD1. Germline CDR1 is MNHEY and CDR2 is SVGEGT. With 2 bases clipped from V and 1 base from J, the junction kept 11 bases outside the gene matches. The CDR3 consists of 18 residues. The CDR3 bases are TGTGCCAGCAGTTACCGAATCCAGGACAGGGGCCCCCAAGAGACCCAGTACTTC. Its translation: CASSYRIQDRGPQETQYF.

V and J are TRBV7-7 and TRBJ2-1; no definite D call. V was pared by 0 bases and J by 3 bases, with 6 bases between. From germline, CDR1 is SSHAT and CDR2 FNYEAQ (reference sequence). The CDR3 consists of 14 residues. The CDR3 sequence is CASSLAGNYNEQFF. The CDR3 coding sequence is TGTGCCAGCAGCTTAGCAGGGAACTACAATGAGCAGTTCTTC.

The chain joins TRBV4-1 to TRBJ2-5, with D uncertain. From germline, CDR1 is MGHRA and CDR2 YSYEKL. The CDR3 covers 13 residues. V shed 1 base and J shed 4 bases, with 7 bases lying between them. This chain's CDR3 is CASSQGSGETQYF. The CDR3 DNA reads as TGCGCCAGCAGCCAAGGATCGGGAGAGACCCAGTACTTC.

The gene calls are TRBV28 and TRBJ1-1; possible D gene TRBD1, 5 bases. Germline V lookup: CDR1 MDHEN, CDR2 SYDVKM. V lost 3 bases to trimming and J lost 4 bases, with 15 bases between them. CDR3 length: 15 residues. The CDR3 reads CASSFPDTLGTEAFF. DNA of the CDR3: TGTGCCAGCAGTTTCCCGGACACGCTGGGCACTGAAGCTTTCTTT.

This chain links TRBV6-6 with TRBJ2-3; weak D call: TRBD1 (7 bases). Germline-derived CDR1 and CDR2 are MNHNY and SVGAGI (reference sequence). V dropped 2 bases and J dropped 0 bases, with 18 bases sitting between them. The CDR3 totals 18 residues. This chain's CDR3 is CASSYPAGQRSSTDTQYF. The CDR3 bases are TGTGCCAGCAGTTACCCCGCGGGACAGCGATCTAGCACAGATACGCAGTATTTT.